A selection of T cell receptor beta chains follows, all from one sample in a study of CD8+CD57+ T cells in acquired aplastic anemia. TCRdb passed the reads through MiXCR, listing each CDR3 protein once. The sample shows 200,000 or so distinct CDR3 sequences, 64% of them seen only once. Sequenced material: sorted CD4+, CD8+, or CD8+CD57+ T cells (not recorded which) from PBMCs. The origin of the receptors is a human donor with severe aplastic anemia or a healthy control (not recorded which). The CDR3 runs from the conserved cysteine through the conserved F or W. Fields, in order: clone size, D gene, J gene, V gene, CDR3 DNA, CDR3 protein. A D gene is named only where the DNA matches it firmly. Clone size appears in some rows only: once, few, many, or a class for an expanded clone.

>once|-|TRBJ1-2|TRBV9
TGTGCCAGCAGCGTGACAGAGAAGGCTAACTATGGCTACACCTTC
CASSVTEKANYGYTF
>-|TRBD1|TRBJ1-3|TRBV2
TGTGCCACTGGGACAGCTGGAAACACCATATATTTT
CATGTAGNTIYF
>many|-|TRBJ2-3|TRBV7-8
TGTGCCAGCAGCTTTATGGGTGTCGGGGGAACAGATACGCAGTATTTT
CASSFMGVGGTDTQYF
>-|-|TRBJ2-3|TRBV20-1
TGCAGTGCTAGAGGTTTGCTAGTATCGGATACGCAGTATTTT
CSARGLLVSDTQYF
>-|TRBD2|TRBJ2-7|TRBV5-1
TGTGCCAGCAGCGCGAGCGGGGGAGGGTCATACGAGCAGTACTTC
CASSASGGGSYEQYF
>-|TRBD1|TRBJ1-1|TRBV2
TGTGCCAGCAGTGTCTCCGGGACAGGGGAAGCTTTCTTT
CASSVSGTGEAFF
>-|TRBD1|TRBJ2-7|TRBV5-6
TGTGCCAGCAGCTTCGGCCGGGACAGCACCTACGAGCAGTACTTC
CASSFGRDSTYEQYF
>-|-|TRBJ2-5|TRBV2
TGTGCCAGCAAAGGGACGCCAAGCGGGACCCAGTACTTC
CASKGTPSGTQYF
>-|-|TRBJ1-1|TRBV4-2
TGTGCCAGCAGCCAACAGGGGCTCCCTGAAGCTTTCTTT
CASSQQGLPEAFF
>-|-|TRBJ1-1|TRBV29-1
TGCAGCGTCACTCTTAGGGCGATGAACACTGAAGCTTTCTTT
CSVTLRAMNTEAFF
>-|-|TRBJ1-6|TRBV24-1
TGTGCCACCAGTGATTCAACAGGAAATTCACCCCTCCACTTT
CATSDSTGNSPLHF
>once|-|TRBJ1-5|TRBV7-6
TGTGCCAGCAGCGATTCCGGGGGAAATAGCAATCAGCCCCAGCATTTT
CASSDSGGNSNQPQHF
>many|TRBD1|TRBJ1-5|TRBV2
TGTGCCAGCACCGTGGGTCAGGGGGCCGATCAGCCCCAGCATTTT
CASTVGQGADQPQHF
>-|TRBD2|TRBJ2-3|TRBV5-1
TGCGCCAGCAGCTTAAGCGGGGTCAGCTCAGATACGCAGTATTTT
CASSLSGVSSDTQYF
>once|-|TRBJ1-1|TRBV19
TGTGCCAGTAGTATGGTGGGGCGGGAAGCTTTCTTT
CASSMVGREAFF
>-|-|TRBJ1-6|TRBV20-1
TGCAGTGCTAGAGGGGGATCTACGGGTTCACCCCTCCACTTT
CSARGGSTGSPLHF
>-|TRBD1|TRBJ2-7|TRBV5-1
TGCGCCAGCAGCCGAGGACAGGGGGGCGAGCAGTACTTC
CASSRGQGGEQYF
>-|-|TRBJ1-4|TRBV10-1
TGCGCCAGCAGTGAGTCACGTTGGGAAGTTGCAACTAATGAAAAACTGTTTTTT
CASSESRWEVATNEKLFF
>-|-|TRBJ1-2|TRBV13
TGTGCCAGCAGCATAGGGGTCTATGGCTACACCTTC
CASSIGVYGYTF
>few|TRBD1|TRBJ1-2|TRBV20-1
TGCAGTGCCAAAGACAGGGTTTACGGCTACACCTTC
CSAKDRVYGYTF
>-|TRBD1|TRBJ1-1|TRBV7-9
TGTGCCAGCACCAGCGGACAGGCTGAAGCTTTCTTT
CASTSGQAEAFF
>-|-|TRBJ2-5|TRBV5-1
TGCGCCAGCAGCCAAGATGGGGGGGGGCAGACCCAGTACTTC
CASSQDGGGQTQYF
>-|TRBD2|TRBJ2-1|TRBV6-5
TGTGCCAGCAGTTACGCTAGCGGGAGCTCCTACAATGAGCAGTTCTTC
CASSYASGSSYNEQFF
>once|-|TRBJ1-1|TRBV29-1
TGCAGCGTCGATCTCCGTGATAAGGGGATGAACACTGAAGCTTTCTTT
CSVDLRDKGMNTEAFF
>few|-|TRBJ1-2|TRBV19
TGTGCCAGTAGTCTACGACTAGGGTATGGCTACACCTTC
CASSLRLGYGYTF
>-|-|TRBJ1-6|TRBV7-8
TGTGCCAGCAGCGGGGGGTCCGATCCCCTCCGCTTT
CASSGGSDPLRF
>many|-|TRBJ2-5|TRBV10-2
TGCGCCAGCACATCTCAGGAGGACGCGGAGACCCAGTACTTC
CASTSQEDAETQYF
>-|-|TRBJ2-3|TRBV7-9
TGTGCCAGCACGGGGTTTCGGGCGACAGATACGCAGTATTTT
CASTGFRATDTQYF
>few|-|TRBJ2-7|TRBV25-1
TGTGCCAGCAGCCTACAGGGTAACTACGAGCAGTACTTC
CASSLQGNYEQYF
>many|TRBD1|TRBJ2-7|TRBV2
TGTGCCAGCAGTGAAGAGGGGGGACAGGGGTACGAGCAGTACTTC
CASSEEGGQGYEQYF
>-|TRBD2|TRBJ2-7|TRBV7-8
TGTGCCAGCAGGCGGACTAGCGGGCCCTACGAGCAGTACTTC
CASRRTSGPYEQYF
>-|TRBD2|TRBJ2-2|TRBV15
TGTGCCACCAGCAGAGATCGGGGAGGGTTCGGGGAGCTGTTTTTT
CATSRDRGGFGELFF
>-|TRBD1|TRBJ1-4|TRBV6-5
TGTGCCAGCAGGAAGAGACAGGGGGCAACTAATGAAAAACTGTTTTTT
CASRKRQGATNEKLFF
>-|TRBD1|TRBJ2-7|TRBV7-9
TGTGCCAGCAGATCCGGGACAGGGGGTGCCGAGCAGTACTTC
CASRSGTGGAEQYF
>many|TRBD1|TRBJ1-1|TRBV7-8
TGTGCCAGCAGCCCGCGGACAGGGGGCACTGAAGCTTTCTTT
CASSPRTGGTEAFF
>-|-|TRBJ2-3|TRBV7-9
TGTGCCAGCAGCTTAGATAGTGGAGTTAGCACAGATACGCAGTATTTT
CASSLDSGVSTDTQYF
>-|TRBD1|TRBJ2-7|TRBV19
TGTGCCAGTAGTAGAGTGCCGGGACAGGGTTCCTACGAGCAGTACTTC
CASSRVPGQGSYEQYF